This T cell receptor (beta chain) was retrieved from a study of cytomegalovirus exposure and HLA in healthy donors. Study conclusions and caveats: Fewer N-insertions (relative to the approximately 670-donor mean) were reportedly seen in an Asian-associated ancestry cluster in a later analysis. Across donors, presence/absence analyses took sequencing depth to be roughly uniform. For most subjects, TCR beta sequences were reported to predict HLA-A and HLA-B alleles with accuracy. Usually a TCR sequence was rare, but some public TCRs were found in many donors.

Points on this clone: The antigen is not known.

CDR1 MNHEY and CDR2 SMNVEV come from the germline V gene (reference sequence). Trimming pared 6 bases from V and 1 base from J, leaving 10 bases between. The CDR3 loop spans 13 amino acids. The primer mix had 60 Vbeta and 13 Jbeta primers. Assay used: immunoSEQ multiplex PCR; TCRdb lists only in-frame clones, some missing. Seen here are approximately 120,000 clones, approximately 83% observed once, and the top ten hold roughly 3.5%. The V and J genes are TRBV27 and TRBJ2-7, with D possibly TRBD2 on 5 matching bases. This receptor was taken from a middle-aged woman in good health and CMV-seropositive. Sequenced sample: PBMCs. The CDR3 reads CASRPLASYEQYF. The CDR3, as DNA: TGTGCCAGCAGGCCTCTAGCTTCCTACGAGCAGTACTTC.